A selection of T cell receptor beta chains follows, all from one sample in a study of shared clonotypes between healthy human individuals. The table came from immunoSEQ multiplex PCR; TCRdb's copy has only in-frame clones and leaves some out. The data hold 2 million to 2.5 million clones, with 90% to 96% observed a single time. The sample was naive CD4+ T cells sorted from blood. The receptors here all came from a young man in good health. CDR3s include the opening cysteine and the closing phenylalanine or tryptophan. Each record gives: CDR3 protein, CDR3 DNA, D gene, V gene, J gene, clone size. The D gene is left open where the match is weak. Expanded clones are given a class, and other clones once, few, many or no size at all.

CASSLLIQGVYEQYF	TGTGCCAGCAGTTTATTAATTCAGGGGGTCTACGAGCAGTACTTC	TRBD1	TRBV27	TRBJ2-7	.
CASSSGGLSGNQPQHF	TGTGCCAGTAGTAGTGGGGGCCTGTCGGGCAATCAGCCCCAGCATTTT	.	TRBV19	TRBJ1-5	.
CASSRRENLPLHF	TGTGCCAGCAGTCGCCGGGAAAATTTACCCCTCCACTTT	.	TRBV7-2	TRBJ1-6	.
CASSPSSSSYEQYF	TGCGCCAGCAGCCCGAGTTCCAGCTCCTACGAGCAGTACTTC	.	TRBV5-1	TRBJ2-7	once
CASSHRPGLTEAFF	TGTGCCAGCTCACACCGACCAGGGCTCACTGAAGCTTTCTTT	.	TRBV18	TRBJ1-1	.
CASRGQGNEQFF	TGTGCCAGCAGGGGACAGGGGAATGAGCAGTTCTTC	TRBD1	TRBV4-2	TRBJ2-1	once
CASSLHRGNTEAFF	TGTGCCAGCAGTTTACACAGGGGGAACACTGAAGCTTTCTTT	TRBD1	TRBV6-5	TRBJ1-1	.
CASSTAGPGRQETQYF	TGTGCCAGCAGTACAGCCGGGCCCGGCCGCCAAGAGACCCAGTACTTC	.	TRBV6-6	TRBJ2-5	.
CASSEGQGTYEQYF	TGTGCCAGCAGTGAAGGGCAGGGAACCTACGAGCAGTACTTC	.	TRBV2	TRBJ2-7	once
CASSLGDRYQETQYF	TGTGCCAGCAGCTTAGGGGACCGCTACCAAGAGACCCAGTACTTC	.	TRBV11-2	TRBJ2-5	.
CSVEGAGANVLTF	TGCAGCGTTGAAGGGGCTGGGGCCAACGTCCTGACTTTC	.	TRBV29-1	TRBJ2-6	.
CASSPGDRAAYGYTF	TGTGCCAGCAGCCCTGGGGACAGGGCTGCCTATGGCTACACCTTC	TRBD1	TRBV6-5	TRBJ1-2	.
CASSPASTGAYGYTF	TGCGCCAGCAGCCCGGCCTCGACAGGGGCCTATGGCTACACCTTC	TRBD1	TRBV5-1	TRBJ1-2	.
CASSPGTMNTEAFF	TGTGCCAGCTCACCCGGGACAATGAACACTGAAGCTTTCTTT	.	TRBV18	TRBJ1-1	.
CASSPLAVANQPQHF	TGTGCCAGCTCACCATTGGCGGTTGCTAATCAGCCCCAGCATTTT	.	TRBV18	TRBJ1-5	.
CSAGEETQYF	TGCAGTGCGGGGGAAGAGACCCAGTACTTC	.	TRBV20-1	TRBJ2-5	.
CASSVAEGFRAFF	TGTGCCAGCAGCGTAGCCGAAGGATTCCGAGCTTTCTTT	.	TRBV9	TRBJ1-1	.
CASSDEGAGANVLTF	TGTGCCAGCAGTGATGAGGGGGCTGGGGCCAACGTCCTGACTTTC	.	TRBV2	TRBJ2-6	.
CASSSWTGGIETQYF	TGTGCCAGCAGTAGTTGGACAGGGGGCATAGAGACCCAGTACTTC	TRBD1	TRBV25-1	TRBJ2-5	.
CASSGGLAGWDEQFF	TGTGCCAGCAGTGGGGGACTAGCGGGGTGGGATGAGCAGTTCTTC	TRBD2	TRBV2	TRBJ2-1	.
CASSILGLAQETQYF	TGTGCCAGCAGCATACTAGGACTCGCACAAGAGACCCAGTACTTC	.	TRBV7-2	TRBJ2-5	.
CASSDRDRPRPLHF	TGTGCCAGCAGCGATCGGGACAGACCCAGACCCCTCCACTTT	TRBD1	TRBV28	TRBJ1-6	.
CASSNGGVTYNEQFF	TGTGCCAGCAGCAATGGAGGGGTGACCTACAATGAGCAGTTCTTC	.	TRBV6-1	TRBJ2-1	.
CASSLEGGAYNEQFF	TGTGCCAGCAGCTTGGAGGGGGGAGCCTACAATGAGCAGTTCTTC	.	TRBV11-3	TRBJ2-1	.
CASSPPVSSYEQYF	TGTGCCAGCTCACCACCGGTCAGTTCCTACGAGCAGTACTTC	.	TRBV18	TRBJ2-7	.
CATSREGPQYF	TGTGCCACCAGCAGAGAGGGACCCCAGTATTTT	.	TRBV15	TRBJ2-3	.
CASSEVIRGHNQPQHF	TGTGCCAGCAGTGAAGTAATTAGGGGACACAATCAGCCCCAGCATTTT	.	TRBV6-1	TRBJ1-5	once
CASSDRTNYGYTF	TGTGCCAGCAGCGACAGGACTAACTATGGCTACACCTTC	.	TRBV6-1	TRBJ1-2	few
CASERADTQYF	TGTGCCTCCGAACGGGCAGATACGCAGTATTTT	.	TRBV10-3	TRBJ2-3	once
CASSFGGTVDTQYF	TGCGCCAGCAGCTTTGGGGGAACTGTAGATACGCAGTATTTT	.	TRBV5-1	TRBJ2-3	.
CSVGDRNTEAFF	TGCAGCGTTGGGGACAGGAACACTGAAGCTTTCTTT	TRBD1	TRBV29-1	TRBJ1-1	.
CASSPWGQGASNYGYTF	TGCGCCAGCAGCCCGTGGGGACAGGGGGCCAGTAACTATGGCTACACCTTC	TRBD1	TRBV5-1	TRBJ1-2	.
CASSPLGQGDISYNEQFF	TGTGCCAGCTCACCACTTGGACAGGGGGACATCTCCTACAATGAGCAGTTCTTC	TRBD1	TRBV18	TRBJ2-1	.